Following are 10 T cell receptor beta chains from one sample sequenced in a study of blood T cell repertoires in COVID-19. Libraries were prepared by immunoSEQ multiplex PCR; TCRdb keeps only in-frame clonotypes and omits some of them. The sample gives 70,000 to 90,000 clones, 86% of which show up once; more than 7% is in the top ten. Sample: peripheral blood. Receptors originate from a man in his sixties with acute or convalescent COVID-19.

V and J are TRBV5-4 and TRBJ1-4; 8 bases align to TRBD1. V lost 0 bases, J lost 10 bases, and 5 bases stayed unmatched. The CDR3 is 14 amino acids. Germline assignment: CDR1 SGHNT and CDR2 YYREEE (reference sequence). As DNA, the CDR3 is TGTGCCAGCAGCTTGGCGGCTACAGGGGGAAAACTGTTTTTT. It translates to CASSLAATGGKLFF.

This clone was found once. The chain joins TRBV27 to TRBJ1-2; possible D gene TRBD1, 6 bases. CDR1 is MNHEY, CDR2 SMNVEV, per germline (reference sequence). With 5 bases removed from V and 6 bases from J, the gap between germline ends came to 19 bases. This CDR3 is built from 15 residues. The CDR3: CASSPTWGRLDGYTF. The CDR3 DNA follows: TGTGCCAGCAGTCCCACATGGGGGCGCTTGGATGGCTACACCTTC.

The CDR3 loop reads CASSFINNEQFF. The DNA for the CDR3 is TGTGCCAGCAGCTTCATCAACAATGAGCAGTTCTTC. V is TRBV5-6 and J is TRBJ2-1; D call uncertain. The germline gives CDR1 SGHDT, CDR2 YYEEEE. The CDR3 contains 12 residues. Trimming took 2 bases from V and 5 from J, leaving 5 bases between them.

V usage is TRBV3-1 (or the pseudogene TRBV3-2) and J usage is TRBJ1-2, with TRBD1 identical over 9 bases. The CDR3 extends over 13 amino acids. Looked up from germline, CDR1 is LGHDT and CDR2 is YNNKEL (reference sequence). The V segment lost 3 bases and the J segment 8 bases; nucleotides outside the gene matches: 4. CDR3 bases: TGTGCCAGCAGCCAGGGACAGGGTTTAGGCTACACCTTC. It encodes CASSQGQGLGYTF.

The chain employs TRBV11-2 and TRBJ1-2; TRBD1 might be the D (5 bases). The CDR3 extends over 15 amino acids. Germline V gives CDR1 SGHAT, CDR2 FQNNGV. With 4 bases removed from V and 6 bases from J, the gap between germline ends came to 18 bases. CDR3 sequence (DNA): TGTGCCAGCAGCTCTCCCCGGCGGGGACCCCATGGCTACACCTTC. Translation: CASSSPRRGPHGYTF.

The genes are TRBV15 and TRBJ1-6, with D possibly matching TRBD1 (5 bases). The germline V and J ends were trimmed by 1 base and 10 bases, with 17 bases remaining between them. This CDR3 has 16 amino acids. Germline-derived CDR1 and CDR2 are LNHNV and YYDKDF (reference sequence). CDR3 amino acids: CATSRGLGGSGSPLHF. The DNA of the CDR3 is TGTGCCACCAGCAGAGGGCTTGGGGGGTCAGGATCACCCCTCCACTTT. Full variable domain (missing parts from reference TRBV15 and TRBJ1-6): DAMVIQNPRYQVTQFGKPVTLSCSQTLNHNVMYWYQQKSSQAPKLLFHYYDKDFNNEADTPDNFQSRRPNTSFCFLDIRSPGLGDTAMYLCATSRGLGGSGSPLHFGNGTRLTVT.

The V gene is TRBV2, the J gene TRBJ2-2; 8 positions match TRBD1. The CDR3 loop spans 14 amino acids. Per germline, CDR1 SNHLY and CDR2 FYNNEI. V lost 6 bases to trimming and J lost 4 bases; unmatched junction nucleotides: 4. The CDR3 is CASRLDRATGELFF. CDR3 DNA: TGTGCCAGCAGATTGGACAGGGCCACCGGGGAGCTGTTTTTT.

The CDR3 DNA reads as TGCGCCAGCAGCTTCGGGACAGGGGGCGAGTGGAGTAACACCATATATTTT. It encodes CASSFGTGGEWSNTIYF. The genes are TRBV5-1 and TRBJ1-3; 12 bases agree with TRBD1. The CDR3 is made up of 17 amino acids. From germline, CDR1 is SGHRS and CDR2 YFSETQ. V dropped 2 bases and J dropped 7; count of bases not matched to a gene: 10.

On this clone: Other DNA sequences of this sample code for an identical CDR3. The chain recombines TRBV5-1 with TRBJ1-3; 8 bases are shared with TRBD1. CDR3 length: 15 amino acids. Germline CDR1 and CDR2: SGHRS and YFSETQ. J was trimmed by 1 base and V by 1 base; bases with no gene match: 1. CDR3 sequence reads: CASSLRQGSGNTIYF. The CDR3 DNA sequence: TGCGCCAGCAGCTTGCGACAGGGGTCTGGAAACACCATATATTTT.

The CDR3: CASSQASVNEQFF. The DNA of the CDR3 is TGTGCCAGCAGCCAAGCTAGCGTCAATGAGCAGTTCTTC. The V gene is TRBV3-1 (or the pseudogene TRBV3-2), the J gene TRBJ2-1, with D possibly being TRBD2 (6 bases). This CDR3 is built from 13 residues. Trimming took off 1 base at V and 6 bases at J, with 7 bases between the two ends. From germline, CDR1 is LGHDT and CDR2 YNNKEL (reference sequence).